This TCR beta chain came from a study of blood T cells in healthy people across ages. Study results and limitations: No one knew whether donors had CMV, which possibly confounded expanded clonotype changes. Considered underestimates were the diversity estimates obtained from one million T cells. Donors of long life had a larger count of naive CD4+ cells and greater diversity than aged donors.

Concerning this clonotype itself: Its antigen is not identified.

There are 14 residues in the CDR3. Germline values: CDR1 LNHDA, CDR2 SQIVND (reference sequence). Trimming cost V 4 bases and J 2 bases, with 12 bases left between them. Each sample used at least 6 million PBMCs. A J-beta primer mix and a sample-barcoded 5' primer were used in a second PCR of about 6 to 12 cycles. TCRdb analysed the 5' RACE reads with MiXCR anew, one entry per CDR3 protein. The sample has 1.5 million to 2 million distinct CDR3 sequences; 30% to 35% are singletons. Sequenced material: blood. The rearrangement joins TRBV19 to TRBJ2-7; possible D gene TRBD1, 6 bases. This clonotype was obtained from a woman in her twenties or thirties in good health. In nucleotides, the CDR3 is TGTGCCAGTAGTACCACCCGGACAGCCTACGAGCAGTACTTC. Protein product: CASSTTRTAYEQYF.